The 31 T cell receptor beta chains below all came from one sample that was sequenced in a study of a mutant IDH1 vaccine in newly diagnosed glioma. Documented time point: week 11, during vaccination. Each vaccine dose was 300 ug of mutant IDH1 20-mer peptide, with topical imiquimod. No antigens are known for them. Repertoires were generated with immunoSEQ multiplex PCR, while TCRdb's copy carries only in-frame clones and drops some. The sample has more than 50,000 clones, about 80% seen once. The material was PBMCs, obtained from a glioma patient whose treatment included an IDH1 peptide vaccine. The receptor set was obtained from a man in his fifties with glioma.

This chain links TRBV4-1 with TRBJ2-1; 11 nucleotides agree with TRBD2. This CDR3 contains 15 residues. The junction had 7 bases not matched to a gene; V was cut back by 8 bases and J by 4 bases. Germline V gene lookup returns CDR1 MGHRA and CDR2 YSYEKL. CDR3: CASRPGLADYNEQFF. CDR3 in DNA: TGCGCCAGCCGACCGGGACTAGCGGATTACAATGAGCAGTTCTTC.

The rearrangement links TRBV7-2 to TRBJ2-5, with 13 positions matching TRBD2. Per the germline V gene, CDR1 is SGHTA and CDR2 is FQGNSA. J gave up 5 bases and V 5 bases, and 14 bases lay outside the gene matches. The CDR3 contains 18 residues. CDR3 loop: CASSLSGTSGTGGETQYF. The CDR3 nucleotides are TGTGCCAGCAGCCTCTCCGGGACTAGCGGGACCGGGGGGGAGACCCAGTACTTC.

The chain combines TRBV7-9 with TRBJ2-7; D gene unclear. Germline V gene sequence: CDR1 SEHNR, CDR2 FQNEAQ (reference sequence). The V and J ends lost 5 bases and 5 bases respectively, with 10 bases between them. The length of the CDR3 is 12 residues. This chain's CDR3 is CASSPNTNEQYF. DNA for the CDR3: TGTGCCAGCAGCCCCAACACGAACGAGCAGTACTTC.

This chain links TRBV15 with TRBJ2-7; 13 positions match TRBD2. Germline CDR1 reads LNHNV; CDR2 reads YYDKDF (reference sequence). The CDR3 has 17 residues. Trimming removed 0 bases from V and 2 bases from J; junction bases left unmatched: 4. The DNA for the CDR3 is TGTGCCACCAGCAGAGAGGGGACTAGCGGGGCCCCCTACGAGCAGTACTTC. It specifies CATSREGTSGAPYEQYF.

This chain connects TRBV4-3 to TRBJ1-2; the D gene is possibly TRBD1 (5 bases). CDR1 and CDR2 from the germline V gene are LGHNA and YSLEER. This CDR3 spans 16 amino acids. The V end was cut by 0 bases, the J end by 4 bases, with 15 bases between. The CDR3 DNA reads as TGCGCCAGCAGCCAAGATGGGCCCAGGGCCCTCTATGGCTACACCTTC. Translation: CASSQDGPRALYGYTF.

The chain uses TRBV18 and TRBJ2-7; tentatively, D is TRBD1 (6 bases). The CDR3 spans 13 residues. Trimming stripped 6 bases from V and 5 bases from J, with 14 bases between. CDR1 is KGHSH and CDR2 is LQKENI in the germline V gene. The DNA for the CDR3 is TGTGCCAGCTCCCCCGTTGGGGGCAACGAGCAGTACTTC. Protein: CASSPVGGNEQYF.

The gene calls are TRBV6-1 and TRBJ2-7; 10 bases map to TRBD2. Germline V gene sequence: CDR1 MNHNS, CDR2 SASEGT. J gave up 1 base and V 0 bases, and 0 bases lay outside the gene matches. The CDR3 loop spans 15 amino acids. CDR3 protein: CASSEALAGSYEQYF. CDR3 sequence (DNA): TGTGCCAGCAGTGAAGCACTAGCGGGGTCCTACGAGCAGTACTTC.

This chain uses TRBV5-1 with TRBJ1-3; D remains unclear. Germline V gives CDR1 SGHRS, CDR2 YFSETQ. With 3 bases removed from V and 4 bases from J, the gap between germline ends came to 11 bases. The CDR3 spans 14 residues. Here the CDR3 reads CASSSDGKGNTIYF. The CDR3 DNA sequence: TGCGCCAGCAGCTCCGACGGGAAAGGAAACACCATATATTTT.

V usage is TRBV7-8 and J usage is TRBJ2-3, with 12 positions matching TRBD2. Germline trimming cut 2 bases from V and 6 bases from J; bases unmatched to any gene: 3. The CDR3 is 15 residues long. Germline lookup yields CDR1 SGHVS and CDR2 FQNEAQ. CDR3: CASSLLTSGSDTQYF. The CDR3 nucleotides read TGTGCCAGCAGCTTATTGACTAGCGGGAGTGATACGCAGTATTTT.

The chain is built from TRBV5-4 and TRBJ2-7; D possibly uses TRBD1 or TRBD2 (6 bases each). The germline V gene encodes CDR1 SGHNT and CDR2 YYREEE (reference sequence). The CDR3 sequence is 14 residues long. The ends were cut back, 0 bases at V and 1 base at J, with 8 bases in the middle. Here the CDR3 DNA reads TGTGCCAGCAGCTTGGAGGGGGGATCCTACGAGCAGTACTTC. Amino acids: CASSLEGGSYEQYF.

The chain recombines TRBV6-1 with TRBJ2-7; unclear D gene. Trimming left V 7 bases short and J 2 bases short, with 12 bases between. The CDR3 loop spans 13 amino acids. Looked up from germline, CDR1 is MNHNS and CDR2 is SASEGT. CDR3 DNA sequence: TGTGCCAGCATCGGAGACTCCACCTACGAGCAGTACTTC. This encodes CASIGDSTYEQYF.

This clone has just one count. The chain links TRBV5-1 to TRBJ2-1, with D hard to call. V was shortened by 1 base and J by 4 bases, with 9 bases between the two germline ends. This CDR3 has 14 residues. The germline gives CDR1 SGHRS, CDR2 YFSETQ. CDR3 DNA: TGCGCCAGCAGCTTGTCTGGTGATTACAATGAGCAGTTCTTC. It codes for CASSLSGDYNEQFF. Full variable domain (missing parts from reference TRBV5-1 and TRBJ2-1): KAGVTQTPRYLIKTRGQQVTLSCSPISGHRSVSWYQQTPGQGLQFLFEYFSETQRNKGNFPGRFSGRQFSNSRSEMNVSTLELGDSALYLCASSLSGDYNEQFFGPGTRLTVL.

This chain uses TRBV28 with TRBJ2-1; no clear D. The germline CDR1 and CDR2 sequences are MDHEN and SYDVKM. V lost 1 base, J lost 4 bases, and 5 bases lay in between. The CDR3 has 13 residues. CDR3 sequence: CASSLLRYNEQFF. The CDR3 nucleotides read TGTGCCAGCAGTTTATTGCGATACAATGAGCAGTTCTTC.

This clone appeared a single time. The CDR3 spells CASSLMAGRHEQFF. The CDR3 DNA sequence: TGTGCCAGCAGCTTAATGGCGGGGAGACATGAGCAGTTCTTC. The rearrangement joins TRBV7-9 to TRBJ2-1; D perhaps matches TRBD2 (6 bases). Between the trimmed V and J ends, which lost 2 bases and 8 bases, there was a span of 13 bases. Germline loops: CDR1 SEHNR, CDR2 FQNEAQ (reference sequence). The CDR3 contains 14 residues.

The gene calls are TRBV28 and TRBJ1-1; D possibly corresponds to TRBD1 (5 bases). Germline CDR1 and CDR2: MDHEN and SYDVKM. This CDR3 is built from 16 residues. V was pared by 6 bases and J by 4 bases, with 21 bases between. The CDR3 protein is CASRPPEGRGATEAFF. CDR3 nucleotide sequence: TGTGCCAGCAGACCCCCCGAGGGCCGCGGGGCCACTGAAGCTTTCTTT.

The chain recombines TRBV5-1 with TRBJ2-5, with a tentative D call TRBD2 (5 bases). The CDR3 sequence is 15 residues long. Per germline, CDR1 SGHRS and CDR2 YFSETQ. Trimming took off 4 bases at V and 3 bases at J, with 16 bases between the two ends. The CDR3 region has the DNA TGCGCCAGCAGCCCCCGGGATCGATGGGAAGAGACCCAGTACTTC. This sequence encodes CASSPRDRWEETQYF.

V is TRBV7-9 and J is TRBJ2-3; no reliable D call. The V end was cut by 5 bases, the J end by 4 bases, with 16 bases between. The germline gives CDR1 SEHNR, CDR2 FQNEAQ (reference sequence). The CDR3 has 15 residues. DNA for the CDR3: TGTGCCAGCAGCCAAACGTCGGGTGGGGCAGATACGCAGTATTTT. Encoded protein: CASSQTSGGADTQYF.

The V call is TRBV5-1, the J call TRBJ1-2; unclear D gene. The germline gives CDR1 SGHRS, CDR2 YFSETQ. V was trimmed by 0 bases and J by 2 bases, leaving 14 bases between them. This CDR3 spans 16 amino acids. The CDR3 sequence is CASSLEPLRTNYGYTF. Here the CDR3 DNA reads TGCGCCAGCAGCTTGGAGCCTCTCCGGACCAACTATGGCTACACCTTC.

This chain connects TRBV5-4 to TRBJ2-2; unclear D gene. The CDR3 spans 12 residues. The V end was cut by 3 bases, the J end by 6 bases, with 6 bases between. Germline-derived CDR1 and CDR2 are SGHNT and YYREEE (reference sequence). CDR3 protein: CASSSVPGELFF. CDR3 bases: TGTGCCAGCAGCTCCGTACCCGGGGAGCTGTTTTTT.

The chain recombines TRBV19 with TRBJ1-5; D uncertain. CDR1 and CDR2 from the germline V gene are LNHDA and SQIVND (reference sequence). V gave up 8 bases and J gave up 3 bases, with 5 bases separating them. The CDR3 runs 11 residues. DNA for the CDR3: TGTGCCAGTGGTCTCAATCAGCCCCAGCATTTT. It codes for CASGLNQPQHF.

The rearrangement uses TRBV7-8 and TRBJ1-2; possibly TRBD1 for D (6 bases). V was pared by 5 bases and J by 2 bases, with 9 bases between. CDR3 length: 13 amino acids. In germline, CDR1 is SGHVS, CDR2 FQNEAQ. The CDR3 loop is CASSPQGNYGYTF. CDR3 coding DNA: TGTGCCAGCAGCCCACAGGGAAACTATGGCTACACCTTC.

This clone was picked up a small number of times. The J gene is TRBJ2-7, the V gene TRBV5-4; D remains ambiguous. This CDR3 contains 14 residues. V dropped 4 bases and J dropped 3 bases, with 14 bases sitting between them. From germline, CDR1 is SGHNT and CDR2 YYREEE (reference sequence). Here the CDR3 DNA reads TGTGCCAGCAGCGACGGACGGAGAAGCTACGAGCAGTACTTC. It specifies CASSDGRRSYEQYF.

V and J are TRBV13 and TRBJ2-7; 9 positions match TRBD2. Trimming at V came to 4 bases and at J to 2 bases, leaving 6 bases not matched to a gene. Germline V lookup: CDR1 PRHDT, CDR2 FYEKMQ (reference sequence). CDR3 length: 15 amino acids. The CDR3 loop reads CASSSGLALPYEQYF. In DNA, the CDR3 is TGTGCCAGCAGCTCGGGACTAGCACTTCCCTACGAGCAGTACTTC.

The chain employs TRBV6-6 and TRBJ1-2; the match to TRBD1 covers 7 bases. CDR1 is MNHNY, CDR2 SVGAGI, per germline (reference sequence). The CDR3 length is 15 residues. V shed 5 bases and J 0 bases; nucleotides not matched to a gene: 6. CDR3 amino acids: CASSDLGQTNYGYTF. DNA of the CDR3: TGTGCCAGCAGTGACCTGGGACAGACTAACTATGGCTACACCTTC.

V gene TRBV19 combines with J gene TRBJ1-5; D gene ambiguous. The germline CDR1 and CDR2 sequences are LNHDA and SQIVND (reference sequence). The CDR3 length is 15 residues. Trimming pared 6 bases from V and 3 bases from J, leaving 15 bases between. The CDR3 spells CASRMGRQINQPQHF. CDR3 nucleotide sequence: TGTGCCAGTAGAATGGGTAGGCAGATCAATCAGCCCCAGCATTTT.

The chain is built from TRBV28 and TRBJ2-7; D unresolved. The length of the CDR3 is 13 residues. Germline CDR1 MDHEN, CDR2 SYDVKM. The V end was cut by 7 bases, the J end by 0 bases, with 10 bases between. The CDR3 DNA sequence: TGTGCCAGCAAGGGCAGGAGCTCCTACGAGCAGTACTTC. Its protein is CASKGRSSYEQYF.

The J gene is TRBJ1-1, the V gene TRBV27; D gene uncertain. Germline V lookup: CDR1 MNHEY, CDR2 SMNVEV (reference sequence). The V end lost 6 bases, the J end lost 5 bases, and 19 bases lay between the germline ends. The CDR3 runs 15 residues. The CDR3 reads CASSTFKGRTTEAFF. CDR3 sequence (DNA): TGTGCCAGCAGCACCTTCAAGGGCAGAACGACTGAAGCTTTCTTT.

V is TRBV2 and J is TRBJ1-2; D is unresolved. The CDR3 consists of 12 residues. CDR1 is SNHLY and CDR2 is FYNNEI in the germline V gene. The V and J ends lost 5 bases and 8 bases respectively, with 12 bases between them. The CDR3: CASSQRSRGYTF. CDR3 DNA: TGTGCCAGCAGTCAGAGAAGTAGGGGCTACACCTTC.

The rearrangement uses TRBV4-1 and TRBJ1-2, with D uncertain. Germline V gene data show CDR1 as MGHRA and CDR2 as YSYEKL. Trimming removed 3 bases at V and 1 base at J, with 12 bases between. The CDR3 extends over 15 amino acids. The CDR3 sequence: CASSHHSLFNYGYTF. The CDR3 DNA follows: TGCGCCAGCAGCCACCACAGCCTCTTTAACTATGGCTACACCTTC.

V usage is TRBV18 and J usage is TRBJ2-1; D is perhaps TRBD2 (5 bases). This CDR3 contains 14 residues. V was shortened by 5 bases and J by 12 bases, with 20 bases between the two germline ends. CDR1 KGHSH and CDR2 LQKENI come from the germline V gene. CDR3 in DNA: TGTGCCAGCTCAAGAGCCACGGGAACCCTAGGGCAGTTCTTC. This translates into CASSRATGTLGQFF.

The V call is TRBV9, the J call TRBJ2-3; 11 positions agree with TRBD2. The CDR3 contains 17 residues. The germline V gene has CDR1 SGDLS and CDR2 YYNGEE. The J segment lost 0 bases and the V segment lost 4 bases, leaving 7 bases of the junction unmatched. This chain's CDR3 is CASSYGTSGHSTDTQYF. The CDR3 nucleotides read TGTGCCAGCAGCTACGGGACTAGCGGACATAGCACAGATACGCAGTATTTT.